This TCR beta chain was retrieved from a study of siplizumab effects on memory and regulatory T cells. With 7 bases removed from V and 4 bases from J, the gap between germline ends came to 28 bases. Looked up from germline, CDR1 is MNHEY and CDR2 is SMNVEV (reference sequence). The CDR3 has 18 residues. Profiled with immunoSEQ multiplex PCR; TCRdb holds only in-frame clones, not every one. The repertoire holds approximately 100,000 clones, with 75% to 95% as singletons. A note on this clone: Its cognate antigen is unknown.

Study-wide results and limits: Memory cells seemed less diverse than naive T cells, which also seemed major contributors to the alloresponse.

The chain has TRBV27 and TRBJ2-5, with D possibly being TRBD1 or TRBD2 (5 bases each). The clonotype was recovered from a human donor in good health. Some clones in this sample may be carry-over from other donors' samples. Sequenced sample: CD4+ T cells sorted from blood. CDR3 protein: CASINRGSSRGRGETQYF. DNA for the CDR3: TGTGCCAGCATCAACCGGGGTAGCTCACGGGGCAGAGGAGAGACCCAGTACTTC.